This T cell receptor beta chain was documented in a study of T cells in Graves' hyperthyroidism and ophthalmopathy. About the research overall: At the time of initial diagnosis and before any treatment, peripheral blood was collected.

Extraction of PBMCs used around 9.6 ml of fresh peripheral blood. This CDR3 comprises 18 residues. Germline V CDR1 and CDR2: SNHLY, FYNNEI. Trimming removed 1 base from V and 0 bases from J, with 19 bases in between. In its sample, this clonotype was seen many times. What it binds is unknown. Researchers took RNA transcripts and amplified the TCR beta CDR3 regions from them. The HTBI primer set served for first-round RT-PCR of the TCR CDR3. Each CDR3 protein is one row after TCRdb ran MiXCR on the multiplex PCR reads. The sample shows approximately 400,000 distinct CDR3 sequences, more than 15% of them seen only once. Overall study results and limits: Ophthalmopathy and stable hyperthyroidism were told apart by a 13 V-J model. Most thyroid clonotypes expanded above 0.001 were also detected in blood.

V and J are TRBV2 and TRBJ2-7, with unresolved D. Sequencing input: blood. The sequence came from a woman between 18 and 29 years old with Graves' hyperthyroidism that later progressed to Graves' ophthalmopathy. The CDR3 DNA is TGTGCCAGCAGTGAAGAGAGTGGCGTGGGTGGTGACTCCTACGAGCAGTACTTC. This sequence encodes CASSEESGVGGDSYEQYF.